The present entry profiles one T cell receptor beta chain with its context. After removal of 2 bases from V and 5 bases from J, the junction contained 15 bases not matched to a gene. CDR3 length equals 20 residues. From germline, CDR1 is MDHEN and CDR2 SYDVKM. The entry originates in a study of blood T cell repertoires in COVID-19. Profiling relied on immunoSEQ multiplex PCR, and the TCRdb table lists in-frame clones only, not all of them. The sample has about 230,000 clones, around four fifths seen once. The sequenced sample consisted of peripheral blood. The sequence was obtained from a woman aged 70-85 years with active or convalescent COVID-19. This sequence joins TRBV28 and TRBJ2-5, with 15 bases fitting TRBD2. The CDR3 spells CASSLPRTSGRVDFRETQYF. The CDR3 nucleotides are TGTGCCAGCAGTTTACCGCGGACTAGCGGGAGGGTCGACTTCAGGGAGACCCAGTACTTC.